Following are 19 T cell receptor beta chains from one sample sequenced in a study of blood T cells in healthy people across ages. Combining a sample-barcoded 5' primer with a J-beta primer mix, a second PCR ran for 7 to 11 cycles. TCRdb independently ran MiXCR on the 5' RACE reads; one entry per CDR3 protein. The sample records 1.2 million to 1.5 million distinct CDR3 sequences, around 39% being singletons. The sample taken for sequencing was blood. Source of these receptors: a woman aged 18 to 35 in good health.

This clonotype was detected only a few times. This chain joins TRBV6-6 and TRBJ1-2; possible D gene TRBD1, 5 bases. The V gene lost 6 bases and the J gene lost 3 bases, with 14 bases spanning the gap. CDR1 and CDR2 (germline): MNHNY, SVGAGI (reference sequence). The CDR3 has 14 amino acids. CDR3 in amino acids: CASRSTGGDYGYTF. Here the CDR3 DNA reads TGTGCCAGCAGATCGACGGGGGGGGACTATGGCTACACCTTC.

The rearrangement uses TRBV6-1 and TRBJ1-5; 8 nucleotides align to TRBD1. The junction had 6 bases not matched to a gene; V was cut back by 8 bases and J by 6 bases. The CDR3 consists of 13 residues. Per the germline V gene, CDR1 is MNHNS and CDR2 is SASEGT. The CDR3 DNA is TGTGCCAGCGCGACAGGGGAGGGTCAGCCCCAGCATTTT. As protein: CASATGEGQPQHF.

Here the CDR3 reads CASSLVGGGIEQYF. The CDR3 DNA reads TGTGCCAGCAGCTTAGTAGGCGGGGGGATAGAGCAGTACTTC. This chain connects TRBV7-2 to TRBJ2-5, with 8 bases identical to TRBD2. The CDR3 totals 14 residues. In germline, CDR1 is SGHTA, CDR2 FQGNSA. Trimming cost V 1 base and J 11 bases; bases outside gene matches: 9.

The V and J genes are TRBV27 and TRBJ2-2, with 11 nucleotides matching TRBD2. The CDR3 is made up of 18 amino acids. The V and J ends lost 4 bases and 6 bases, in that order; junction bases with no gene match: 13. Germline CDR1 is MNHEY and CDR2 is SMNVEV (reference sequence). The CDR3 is CASSSAPGLAVLAGELFF. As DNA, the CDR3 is TGTGCCAGCAGTTCTGCTCCGGGACTAGCGGTCTTGGCCGGGGAGCTGTTTTTT.

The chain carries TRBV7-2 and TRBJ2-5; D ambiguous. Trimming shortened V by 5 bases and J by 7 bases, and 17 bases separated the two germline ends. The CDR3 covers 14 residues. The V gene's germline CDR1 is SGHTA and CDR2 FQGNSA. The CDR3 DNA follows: TGTGCCAGCAGCAAAAGCGCGACTGATGGGACCCAGTACTTC. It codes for CASSKSATDGTQYF. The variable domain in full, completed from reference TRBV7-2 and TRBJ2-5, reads GAGVSQSPSNKVTEKGKDVELRCDPISGHTALYWYRQSLGQGLEFLIYFQGNSAPDKSGLPSDRFSAERTGGSVSTLTIQRTQQEDSAVYLCASSKSATDGTQYFGPGTRLLVL.

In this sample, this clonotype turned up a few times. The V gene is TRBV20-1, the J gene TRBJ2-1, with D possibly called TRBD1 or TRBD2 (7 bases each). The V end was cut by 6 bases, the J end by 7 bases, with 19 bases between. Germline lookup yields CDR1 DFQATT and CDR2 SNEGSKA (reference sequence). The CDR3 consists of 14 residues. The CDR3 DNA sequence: TGCAGTGCAGAAAAGACAGGGAGGGTTAATGAGCAGTTCTTC. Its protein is CSAEKTGRVNEQFF.

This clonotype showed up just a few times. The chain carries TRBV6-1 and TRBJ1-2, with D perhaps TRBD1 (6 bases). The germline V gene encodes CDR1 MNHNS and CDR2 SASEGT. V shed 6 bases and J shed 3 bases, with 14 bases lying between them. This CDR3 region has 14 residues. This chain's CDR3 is CASSLDRSYYGYTF. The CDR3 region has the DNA TGTGCCAGCAGCTTAGACAGGAGCTACTATGGCTACACCTTC.

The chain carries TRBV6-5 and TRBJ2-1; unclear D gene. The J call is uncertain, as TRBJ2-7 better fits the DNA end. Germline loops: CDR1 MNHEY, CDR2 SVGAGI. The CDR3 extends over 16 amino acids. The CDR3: CASSYGSGPTYNEQYF. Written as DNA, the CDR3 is TGTGCCAGCAGTTATGGGTCGGGTCCTACCTACAATGAGCAGTACTTC.

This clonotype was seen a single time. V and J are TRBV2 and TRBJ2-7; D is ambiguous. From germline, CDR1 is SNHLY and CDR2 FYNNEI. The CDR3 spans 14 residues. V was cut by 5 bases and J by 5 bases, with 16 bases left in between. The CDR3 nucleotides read TGTGCCAGCAGTAATGGCGGAAGTTCGGACGAGCAGTACTTC. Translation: CASSNGGSSDEQYF. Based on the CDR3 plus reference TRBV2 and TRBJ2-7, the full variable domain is EPEVTQTPSHQVTQMGQEVILRCVPISNHLYFYWYRQILGQKVEFLVSFYNNEISEKSEIFDDQFSVERPDGSNFTLKIRSTKLEDSAMYFCASSNGGSSDEQYFGPGTRLTVT.

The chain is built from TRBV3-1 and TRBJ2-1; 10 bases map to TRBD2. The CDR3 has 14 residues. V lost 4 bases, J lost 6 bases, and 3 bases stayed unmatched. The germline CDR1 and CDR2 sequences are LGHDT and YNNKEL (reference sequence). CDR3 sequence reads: CASSRASGSNEQFF. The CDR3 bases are TGTGCCAGCAGCCGCGCTAGCGGGAGCAATGAGCAGTTCTTC.

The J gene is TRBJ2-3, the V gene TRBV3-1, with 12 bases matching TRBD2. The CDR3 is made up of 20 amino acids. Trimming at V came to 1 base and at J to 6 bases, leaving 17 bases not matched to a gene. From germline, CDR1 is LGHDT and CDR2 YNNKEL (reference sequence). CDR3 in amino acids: CASSQVHLTTSGGSRDTQYF. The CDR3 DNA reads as TGTGCCAGCAGCCAAGTCCACTTAACCACTAGCGGGGGGTCCAGGGATACGCAGTATTTT.

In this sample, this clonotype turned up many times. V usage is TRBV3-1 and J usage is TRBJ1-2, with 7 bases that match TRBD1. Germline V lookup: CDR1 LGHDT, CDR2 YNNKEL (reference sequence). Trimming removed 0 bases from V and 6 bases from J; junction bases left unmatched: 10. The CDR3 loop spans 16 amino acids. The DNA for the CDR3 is TGTGCCAGCAGCCAAGATGTAAAACAGGGGACCAATGGCTACACCTTC. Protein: CASSQDVKQGTNGYTF.

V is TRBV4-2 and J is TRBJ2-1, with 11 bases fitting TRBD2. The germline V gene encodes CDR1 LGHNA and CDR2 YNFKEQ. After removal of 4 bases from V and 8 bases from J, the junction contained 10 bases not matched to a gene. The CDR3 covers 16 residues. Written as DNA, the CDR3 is TGTGCCAGCAGCCTGATACTAGCGGGAGTAGTCTATGAGCAGTTCTTC. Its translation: CASSLILAGVVYEQFF.

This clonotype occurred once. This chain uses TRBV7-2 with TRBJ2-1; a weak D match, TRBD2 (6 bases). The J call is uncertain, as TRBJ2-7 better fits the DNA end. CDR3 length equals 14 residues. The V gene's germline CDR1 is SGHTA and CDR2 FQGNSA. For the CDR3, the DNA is TGTGCCAGCAGCTTGGGACTGCAATACAATGAGCAGTACTTC. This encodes CASSLGLQYNEQYF.

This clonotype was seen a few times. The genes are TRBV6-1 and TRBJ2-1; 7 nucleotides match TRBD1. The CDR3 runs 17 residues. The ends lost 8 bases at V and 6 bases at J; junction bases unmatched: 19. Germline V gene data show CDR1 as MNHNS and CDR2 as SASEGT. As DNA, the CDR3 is TGTGCCAGCGGGGTGGGTGGAACAGGGGCTGTGTCCAATGAGCAGTTCTTC. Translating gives CASGVGGTGAVSNEQFF.

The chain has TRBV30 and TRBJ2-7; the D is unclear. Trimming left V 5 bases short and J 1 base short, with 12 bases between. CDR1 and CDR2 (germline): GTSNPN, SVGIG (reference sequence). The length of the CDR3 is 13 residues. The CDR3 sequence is CAWGTSNSYEQYF. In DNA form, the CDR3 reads TGTGCCTGGGGAACTTCTAATTCCTACGAGCAGTACTTC.

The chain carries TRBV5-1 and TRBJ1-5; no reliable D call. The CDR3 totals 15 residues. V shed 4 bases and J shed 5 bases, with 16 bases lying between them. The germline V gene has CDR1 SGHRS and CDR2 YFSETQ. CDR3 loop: CASSPSGSSYQPQHF. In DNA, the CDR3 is TGCGCCAGCAGCCCGTCCGGGTCTTCGTATCAGCCCCAGCATTTT.

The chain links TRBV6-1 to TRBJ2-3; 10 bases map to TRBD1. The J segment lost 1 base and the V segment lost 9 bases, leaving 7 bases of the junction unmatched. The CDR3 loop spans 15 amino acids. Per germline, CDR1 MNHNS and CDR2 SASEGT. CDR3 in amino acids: CASYRTGGGTDTQYF. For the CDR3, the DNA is TGTGCCAGTTATAGGACAGGGGGGGGCACAGATACGCAGTATTTT.

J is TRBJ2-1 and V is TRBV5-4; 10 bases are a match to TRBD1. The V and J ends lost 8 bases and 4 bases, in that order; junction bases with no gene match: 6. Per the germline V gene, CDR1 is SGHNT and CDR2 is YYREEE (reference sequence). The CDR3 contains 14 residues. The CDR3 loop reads CARKGTGVYNEQFF. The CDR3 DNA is TGTGCCAGAAAGGGGACAGGGGTATACAATGAGCAGTTCTTC.